The following is a T cell receptor (beta chain) sequence with its context. Its antigen is unknown. The PCR ran on 60 Vbeta and 13 Jbeta primers. Sequenced by immunoSEQ multiplex PCR; TCRdb stores in-frame clones only, minus some. The sample contains roughly 100,000 clones, 12% to 15% of which appear only once. This sample is part of a study of cytomegalovirus exposure and HLA in healthy donors. About the study: An early data release held tens of millions of unique TCRs from HLA-typed donors. Findings and limits, study-wide: An observed cluster of highly shared sequence variants was recorded as a likely sequencing artifact. It was only CMV serostatus that was available as immune exposure information.

Each of the donors was a healthy bone marrow donor. Germline assignment: CDR1 SGHDT and CDR2 YYEEEE. The CDR3 contains 15 residues. V was clipped by 0 bases and J by 2 bases, with 12 bases between them. Sequenced sample: PBMCs. The clonotype comes from a female donor in good health and CMV-seronegative. The gene calls are TRBV5-6 and TRBJ2-7, with D perhaps matching TRBD2 (6 bases). The CDR3 here is CASSLGGDGAYEQYF. In DNA form, the CDR3 reads TGTGCCAGCAGCTTGGGGGGGGACGGGGCCTACGAGCAGTACTTC.